This TCR beta chain was identified during a study of T-cell memory formation after mild COVID-19. Germline trimming cut 6 bases from V and 7 bases from J; bases unmatched to any gene: 7. This CDR3 region has 13 residues. From the 5' RACE reads, TCRdb called clonotypes with MiXCR, one entry per CDR3 protein. The data hold under 600,000 distinct CDR3 sequences, with less than 25% observed a single time. This sequence originates from an adult woman who had mild COVID-19 (a few samples of this study predate the infection). Cell type and time point are not known. The sequenced sample consisted of PBMCs or a T cell subset sorted from them (not recorded which). This sequence joins TRBV12-3 or TRBV12-4 and TRBJ1-1; 8 positions agree with TRBD1. The CDR3 loop is CASSRQGKIEAFF. CDR3 in DNA: TGTGCCAGCAGCCGACAGGGGAAAATTGAAGCTTTCTTT.